This TCR beta chain was identified in a study of monozygotic twins with inflammatory bowel disease. Added by template switching were UMIs that each held a 6-nucleotide sample barcode. TCRdb re-analyzed the 5' RACE reads; it lists each CDR3 protein once, without DNA. The table for this sample gives about 380,000 distinct CDR3 sequences. In regard to this clonotype: No antigen is known for it.

CDR1 SGHVS and CDR2 FQNEAQ come from the germline V gene. CDR3 length: 18 residues. Researchers isolated total RNA from whole blood without sorting T cells. The study, taken as a whole, reports: Repertoire similarity matched across concordant and discordant twins, perhaps owing to limited power.

V usage is TRBV7-8 and J usage is TRBJ2-6; lacking DNA, the TRBD1 call made by TCRdb goes unchecked. The specimen was blood. The clonotype comes from a human donor with ulcerative colitis or Crohn's disease, or a healthy co-twin of an affected twin (not recorded which). The CDR3 loop is CASSLAAGSFSGANVLTF.